The T cell receptor beta chain described here comes from a study of T cells in Graves' hyperthyroidism and ophthalmopathy. Hyperthyroidism, newly diagnosed and lasting under 2 months, affected patients aged 18 to 65. Diagnoses were made from clinical symptoms, serum measures (thyroxine and TRAb), thyroid ultrasound and orbital computed tomography. This clonotype occurred many times. From RNA transcripts, TCR beta CDR3 regions were amplified. The HTBI primer set was used in a first-round RT-PCR of the TCR CDR3. TCRdb recomputed calls from the multiplex PCR reads with MiXCR, one row per CDR3 protein. The sample holds approximately 400,000 distinct CDR3 sequences; 11% to 15% are singletons and the top ten take 11%. The CDR3 extends over 15 amino acids. V was pared by 1 base and J by 7 bases, with 16 bases between. Per germline, CDR1 KGHSH and CDR2 LQKENI.

The receptor was isolated from a woman aged 60-70 years with Graves' hyperthyroidism. The sample taken for sequencing was blood. This chain connects TRBV18 to TRBJ1-2; D perhaps matches TRBD1 (5 bases). The CDR3 reads CASSPREEGDGGYTF. The CDR3 DNA reads as TGTGCCAGCTCACCACGGGAGGAAGGGGATGGTGGCTACACCTTC.